These 2 T cell receptor beta chains were all obtained from the same sample, sequenced in a study of T cells in Graves' hyperthyroidism and ophthalmopathy (dated by TCRdb to about 2019). Library preparation used multiplex PCR. Data came from an Illumina HiSeq 2000. TCR beta CDR3 regions were amplified from RNA transcripts. The first round of RT-PCR for the TCR CDR3 was performed with the HTBI primer set and the Qiagen OneStep RT-PCR kit. TCRdb passed the public sequencing reads through fastp at Q25 and MiXCR, retaining productive beta sequences. Entries that share a CDR3 protein sequence are merged under the most common genes and DNA. For this sample there are about 640,000 distinct CDR3 sequences; more than 12% appear just once. The ten largest account for 12% of the sample. The sequencing input was blood. The receptors originated from a woman between 45 and 65 years old with Graves' ophthalmopathy.

This clonotype was observed many times. V is TRBV7-8 and J is TRBJ2-7, with a possible D match to TRBD2 (6 bases). Looked up from germline, CDR1 is SGHVS and CDR2 is FQNEAQ. V lost 4 bases and J lost 1, with 8 bases in between. CDR3 length equals 13 residues. The DNA for the CDR3 is TGTGCCAGCAGCTCGCGGGAATCCTACGAGCAGTACTTC. This sequence encodes CASSSRESYEQYF.

The table lists this clonotype with many counts. V is TRBV27 and J is TRBJ2-4; tentatively, D is TRBD2 (6 bases). Trimming shortened V by 4 bases and J by 9 bases, and 19 bases separated the two germline ends. CDR3 length: 15 residues. The germline gives CDR1 MNHEY, CDR2 SMNVEV (reference sequence). The CDR3 DNA sequence: TGTGCCAGCAGTTCCCTAGCGTCCGGGGAGAGCATTCAGTACTTC. As protein: CASSSLASGESIQYF.